What follows are 28 T cell receptor beta chains derived from one specimen sequenced in a study of cytomegalovirus exposure and HLA in healthy donors. Vbeta (60) and Jbeta (13) primers were used in the PCR. The method was immunoSEQ multiplex PCR; TCRdb's version includes in-frame clones alone and lacks a portion of them. The repertoire consists of 40,000 or so clones, with approximately 90% occurring once and the leading ten covering approximately 8%. Material: PBMCs. The receptors were gathered from a woman aged 40 to 49 in good health and CMV-seropositive.

The chain recombines TRBV6-1 with TRBJ1-1; D is unresolved. This CDR3 region has 13 residues. Per germline, CDR1 MNHNS and CDR2 SASEGT. Deletions cut 2 bases from V and 3 bases from J, with 7 bases between. For the CDR3, the DNA is TGTGCCAGCAGTGAACAGGTATACACTGAAGCTTTCTTT. This translates into CASSEQVYTEAFF.

The gene calls are TRBV5-1 and TRBJ2-5, with a possible D match to TRBD1 (5 bases). V lost 5 bases to trimming and J lost 3 bases, with 20 bases between them. The CDR3 length is 16 residues. The V gene's germline CDR1 is SGHRS and CDR2 YFSETQ. CDR3 residues: CASSWGLGVTKETQYF. CDR3 DNA sequence: TGCGCCAGCAGTTGGGGCCTAGGGGTGACGAAAGAGACCCAGTACTTC. Full variable domain (missing parts from reference TRBV5-1 and TRBJ2-5): KAGVTQTPRYLIKTRGQQVTLSCSPISGHRSVSWYQQTPGQGLQFLFEYFSETQRNKGNFPGRFSGRQFSNSRSEMNVSTLELGDSALYLCASSWGLGVTKETQYFGPGTRLLVL.

The chain is built from TRBV2 and TRBJ2-3; D is uncertain. CDR1 and CDR2 from the germline V gene are SNHLY and FYNNEI. V gave up 7 bases and J gave up 4 bases, with 9 bases separating them. There are 12 residues in the CDR3. In DNA form, the CDR3 reads TGTGCCAGCAACCGCCTAGCAGATACGCAGTATTTT. Protein sequence: CASNRLADTQYF.

This clone has only a few counts. The V call is TRBV19, the J call TRBJ2-6; 11 bases line up with TRBD1. The germline gives CDR1 LNHDA, CDR2 SQIVND (reference sequence). The trim removed 10 bases at V and 4 bases at J, leaving 6 bases unmatched. CDR3 size: 15 residues. This chain's CDR3 is CATGQGAMGANVLTF. The CDR3 DNA reads as TGTGCCACCGGACAGGGGGCTATGGGGGCCAACGTCCTGACTTTC.

This chain connects TRBV14 to TRBJ1-2; 9 bases line up with TRBD1. The length of the CDR3 is 15 residues. With 0 bases clipped from V and 8 bases from J, the junction kept 7 bases outside the gene matches. Germline lookup yields CDR1 SGHDN and CDR2 FVKESK. This CDR3 is CASSQDNRGPLGYTF. The CDR3 DNA sequence: TGTGCCAGCAGCCAAGATAACAGGGGGCCTTTAGGCTACACCTTC.

This clone was detected once. The rearrangement joins TRBV25-1 to TRBJ2-5; D is possibly TRBD2 (5 bases). Per the germline V gene, CDR1 is MGHDK and CDR2 is SYGVNS. CDR3 length: 16 residues. Trimming pared 4 bases from V and 3 bases from J, leaving 18 bases between. CDR3 in amino acids: CASSASAVAREETQYF. In nucleotides, the CDR3 is TGTGCCAGCAGTGCCTCCGCAGTTGCGCGGGAAGAGACCCAGTACTTC.

The V gene is TRBV6-4, the J gene TRBJ1-1; no clear D gene. Per germline, CDR1 MRHNA and CDR2 SNTAGT. V lost 6 bases, J lost 2 bases, and 13 bases lay in between. This CDR3 region has 14 residues. CDR3 region: CASRPSWQNTEAFF. CDR3 nucleotide sequence: TGTGCCAGCAGACCCTCTTGGCAAAACACTGAAGCTTTCTTT.

The chain uses TRBV7-3 and TRBJ2-1, with 10 bases matching TRBD2. Germline CDR1 and CDR2: SGHTA and FQGTGA. Trimming removed 5 bases from V and 1 base from J; junction bases left unmatched: 2. The CDR3 loop spans 15 amino acids. CDR3 loop: CASSASGSSYNEQFF. CDR3 DNA: TGTGCCAGCAGCGCTAGCGGGAGTTCCTACAATGAGCAGTTCTTC.

The genes are TRBV7-9 and TRBJ2-7; 10 bases are shared with TRBD1. This CDR3 is built from 16 residues. The trim removed 4 bases at V and 4 bases at J, leaving 10 bases unmatched. The V gene's germline CDR1 is SEHNR and CDR2 FQNEAQ (reference sequence). The CDR3 DNA sequence: TGTGCCAGCAGCTCAAATCCGGGACAGGGGAGGTACGAGCAGTACTTC. Its protein is CASSSNPGQGRYEQYF.

This chain uses TRBV5-1 with TRBJ1-1, with D uncertain. Germline CDR1 is SGHRS and CDR2 is YFSETQ. The CDR3 extends over 14 amino acids. The V gene lost 2 bases and the J gene lost 0 bases, with 8 bases spanning the gap. The CDR3 DNA is TGCGCCAGCAGCTTCGAGGGCATGAACACTGAAGCTTTCTTT. This encodes CASSFEGMNTEAFF.

Points on this clone: In the same sample, other DNA sequences code for this CDR3. The chain uses TRBV5-1 and TRBJ2-3; TRBD1 matches 9 bases. Germline values: CDR1 SGHRS, CDR2 YFSETQ. V dropped 7 bases and J dropped 0; count of bases not matched to a gene: 6. The CDR3 consists of 15 residues. The CDR3 nucleotides read TGCGCCAGCGCGGGACAGGGTGGGAGCACAGATACGCAGTATTTT. Translated: CASAGQGGSTDTQYF.

The genes are TRBV5-8 and TRBJ2-7, with 9 bases that match TRBD1. J was trimmed by 0 bases and V by 4 bases; bases with no gene match: 14. The CDR3 loop spans 18 amino acids. Germline V lookup: CDR1 SGHTS, CDR2 YDEGEE. The CDR3 loop is CASSLGQGVWGSSYEQYF. The DNA for the CDR3 is TGTGCCAGCAGCCTGGGACAGGGAGTCTGGGGGAGCTCCTACGAGCAGTACTTC.

The chain recombines TRBV14 with TRBJ1-1, with D unresolved. V lost 7 bases and J 1 base, leaving 10 bases between the germline ends. CDR1 SGHDN and CDR2 FVKESK come from the germline V gene. The CDR3 is 13 amino acids. CDR3 sequence (DNA): TGTGCCAGCAATCAGAGGGCGAACACTGAAGCTTTCTTT. It codes for CASNQRANTEAFF.

This chain's CDR3 is CASSAGLVGAETQYF. The CDR3 bases are TGTGCCAGCAGCGCAGGACTAGTAGGGGCAGAGACCCAGTACTTC. The chain carries TRBV7-9 and TRBJ2-5; 7 nucleotides match TRBD2. V lost 5 bases and J lost 4; bases outside the gene matches: 10. Germline lookup yields CDR1 SEHNR and CDR2 FQNEAQ (reference sequence). CDR3 length: 15 amino acids. Full variable domain (remainder filled in from reference TRBV7-9 and TRBJ2-5): DTGVSQNPRHKITKRGQNVTFRCDPISEHNRLYWYRQTLGQGPEFLTYFQNEAQLEKSRLLSDRFSAERPKGSFSTLEIQRTEQGDSAMYLCASSAGLVGAETQYFGPGTRLLVL.

This clone was recorded only once. The V gene is TRBV28, the J gene TRBJ2-7, with TRBD1 matching over 8 bases. The V and J ends lost 5 bases and 2 bases, in that order; junction bases with no gene match: 5. Germline CDR1 MDHEN, CDR2 SYDVKM. The CDR3 has 14 residues. CDR3 nucleotides: TGTGCCAGCAGTATTCGACAGGGGACCTACGAGCAGTACTTC. Encoded protein: CASSIRQGTYEQYF.

The chain's CDR3 is CATSRPGTQNTEAFF. CDR3 sequence (DNA): TGTGCCACCAGCAGACCTGGGACACAGAACACTGAAGCTTTCTTT. This chain connects TRBV15 to TRBJ1-1, with a tentative D call TRBD1 (6 bases). CDR1 and CDR2 from the germline V gene are LNHNV and YYDKDF (reference sequence). Trimming cost V 2 bases and J 1 base, with 11 bases left between them. The CDR3 spans 15 residues.

The rearrangement joins TRBV19 to TRBJ2-2, with D possibly being TRBD2 (7 bases). This CDR3 has 15 amino acids. Per germline, CDR1 LNHDA and CDR2 SQIVND (reference sequence). V shed 3 bases and J shed 5 bases, with 13 bases lying between them. CDR3 protein: CASSIGGGGTGELFF. The CDR3, as DNA: TGTGCCAGTAGTATTGGCGGGGGCGGGACCGGGGAGCTGTTTTTT. The entire variable domain, with the rest obtained from reference TRBV19 and TRBJ2-2, is as follows: DGGITQSPKYLFRKEGQNVTLSCEQNLNHDAMYWYRQDPGQGLRLIYYSQIVNDFQKGDIAEGYSVSREKKESFPLTVTSAQKNPTAFYLCASSIGGGGTGELFFGEGSRLTVL.

The genes are TRBV9 and TRBJ2-5; maybe TRBD1 (5 bases). With the DNA end fitting TRBJ2-7 better, the J assignment may be wrong. The CDR3 is 11 amino acids. CDR1 SGDLS and CDR2 YYNGEE come from the germline V gene. As DNA, the CDR3 is TGTGCCAGCAGCGGAGACAGCGAGCAGTACTTC. Its protein is CASSGDSEQYF.

The CDR3 is CATSGIWTGGSYEQYF. The CDR3 coding sequence is TGTGCCACCAGCGGAATCTGGACAGGGGGCTCCTACGAGCAGTACTTC. J is TRBJ2-7 and V is TRBV15; 10 bases line up with TRBD1. The CDR3 spans 16 residues. Germline-derived CDR1 and CDR2 are LNHNV and YYDKDF (reference sequence). Trimming removed 5 bases from V and 0 bases from J; junction bases left unmatched: 7.

This clone appeared a single time. The chain uses TRBV28 and TRBJ2-7, with D hard to call. Trimming took 5 bases from V and 6 from J, leaving 11 bases between them. The germline V gene encodes CDR1 MDHEN and CDR2 SYDVKM. The CDR3 loop spans 12 amino acids. The CDR3: CASSLSRLEQYF. The CDR3 DNA is TGTGCCAGCAGTCTCTCCCGACTCGAGCAGTACTTC.

The count of this clone is one. The chain couples TRBV10-3 to TRBJ1-1; maybe TRBD1 (6 bases). Trimming stripped 6 bases from V and 9 bases from J, with 11 bases between. The germline V gene has CDR1 ENHRY and CDR2 SYGVKD. This CDR3 region has 11 residues. CDR3 nucleotide sequence: TGTGCCATCAGAAACCAGGGGAAAGCTTTCTTT. This codes for CAIRNQGKAFF.

On this clone itself: The identical CDR3 is also encoded by other nucleotide sequences in the sample. This chain uses TRBV27 with TRBJ2-5, with 11 nucleotides matching TRBD1. Germline V lookup: CDR1 MNHEY, CDR2 SMNVEV (reference sequence). V lost 3 bases to trimming and J lost 9 bases; unmatched junction nucleotides: 3. The CDR3 has 13 residues. DNA of the CDR3: TGTGCCAGCAGTTTCGGGACAGGGGGGGCCCAGTACTTC. Its translation: CASSFGTGGAQYF.

The chain is built from TRBV13 and TRBJ2-6; D not certain. V was clipped by 1 base and J by 0 bases, with 7 bases between them. The CDR3 totals 16 residues. Germline assignment: CDR1 PRHDT and CDR2 FYEKMQ (reference sequence). The CDR3 reads CASSLARNSGANVLTF. DNA for the CDR3: TGTGCCAGCAGCTTAGCCAGGAACTCTGGGGCCAACGTCCTGACTTTC.

This CDR3 is CASSGGRGNTIYF. In nucleotides, the CDR3 is TGTGCCAGCAGCGGAGGTCGAGGAAACACCATATATTTT. The chain recombines TRBV14 with TRBJ1-3, with unresolved D. Between the trimmed V and J ends, which lost 5 bases and 4 bases, there was a span of 9 bases. The CDR3 has 13 amino acids. Germline assignment: CDR1 SGHDN and CDR2 FVKESK.

The V gene is TRBV19, the J gene TRBJ1-5, with D unclear. The CDR3 contains 13 residues. Trimming cost V 5 bases and J 7 bases, with 12 bases left between them. CDR1 LNHDA and CDR2 SQIVND come from the germline V gene (reference sequence). CDR3 loop: CASSVGERQPQHF. In nucleotides, the CDR3 is TGTGCCAGTAGTGTCGGGGAGAGGCAGCCCCAGCATTTT.

The CDR3 here is CASTQGGLKETQYF. The CDR3 nucleotides are TGTGCCAGCACCCAGGGAGGGTTAAAAGAGACCCAGTACTTC. V usage is TRBV28 and J usage is TRBJ2-5, with 7 bases aligning to TRBD2. J was trimmed by 3 bases and V by 7 bases; bases with no gene match: 8. The CDR3 sequence is 14 residues long. From germline, CDR1 is MDHEN and CDR2 SYDVKM.

V and J are TRBV19 and TRBJ1-2; D uncertain. This CDR3 has 11 amino acids. Trimming shortened V by 5 bases and J by 8 bases, and 9 bases separated the two germline ends. CDR1 and CDR2 from the germline V gene are LNHDA and SQIVND (reference sequence). The CDR3 DNA sequence: TGTGCCAGTAGTGGAAGAGGGGGCTACACCTTC. Translation gives CASSGRGGYTF.

V is TRBV4-2 and J is TRBJ2-4, with D hard to call. Germline CDR1 and CDR2: LGHNA and YNFKEQ. Deletions cut 0 bases from V and 2 bases from J, with 11 bases between. The CDR3 runs to 16 residues. The CDR3 loop is CASSQDLRQSKNIQYF. The DNA of the CDR3 is TGTGCCAGCAGCCAAGATTTGCGGCAGTCCAAAAACATTCAGTACTTC.